The 2 T cell receptor beta chains presented below share a single source sample, sequenced in a study of blood T cell repertoires in COVID-19. Method: immunoSEQ multiplex PCR; TCRdb's copy keeps in-frame clones and lacks some. The table includes just under 250,000 clones, more than 75% detected once. Sequenced sample: peripheral blood. The receptors were gathered from a woman aged 25-40 years who had recovered from COVID-19.

The rearrangement uses TRBV5-1 and TRBJ1-2; 7 bases are shared with TRBD1. CDR1 is SGHRS and CDR2 is YFSETQ in the germline V gene. This CDR3 region has 14 residues. J gave up 4 bases and V 4 bases, and 7 bases lay outside the gene matches. CDR3 in amino acids: CASSPGTVIYGYTF. The CDR3, as DNA: TGCGCCAGCAGCCCGGGGACAGTGATCTATGGCTACACCTTC.

The chain carries TRBV5-4 and TRBJ2-5; D is uncertain. Germline lookup yields CDR1 SGHNT and CDR2 YYREEE (reference sequence). The CDR3 runs 15 residues. V lost 2 bases to trimming and J lost 5 bases, with 16 bases between them. In nucleotides, the CDR3 is TGTGCCAGCAGCTTAGGCGGTACGTCGTCGGAGACCCAGTACTTC. This sequence encodes CASSLGGTSSETQYF.